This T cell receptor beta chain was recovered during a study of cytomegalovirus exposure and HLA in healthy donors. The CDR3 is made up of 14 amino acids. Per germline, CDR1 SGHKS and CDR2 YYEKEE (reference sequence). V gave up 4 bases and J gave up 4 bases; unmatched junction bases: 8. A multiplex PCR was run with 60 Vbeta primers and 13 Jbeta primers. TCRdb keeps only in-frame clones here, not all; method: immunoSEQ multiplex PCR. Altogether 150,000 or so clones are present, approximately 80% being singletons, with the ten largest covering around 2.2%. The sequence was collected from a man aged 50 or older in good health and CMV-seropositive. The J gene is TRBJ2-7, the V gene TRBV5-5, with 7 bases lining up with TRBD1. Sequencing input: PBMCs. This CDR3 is CASSPGQSPYEQYF. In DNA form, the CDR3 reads TGTGCCAGCAGCCCGGGACAGTCCCCTTACGAGCAGTACTTC.